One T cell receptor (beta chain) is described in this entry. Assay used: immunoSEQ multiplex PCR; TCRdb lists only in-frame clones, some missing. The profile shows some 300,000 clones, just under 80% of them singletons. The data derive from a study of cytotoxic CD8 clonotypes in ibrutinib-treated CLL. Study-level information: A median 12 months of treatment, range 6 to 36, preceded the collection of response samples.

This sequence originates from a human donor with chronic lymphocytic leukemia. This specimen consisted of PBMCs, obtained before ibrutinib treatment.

The CDR3 DNA reads as TGTGCCACCAGCAAGCCAGGTCTGAACACTGAAGCTTTCTTT. This gives the protein CATSKPGLNTEAFF. V usage is TRBV15 and J usage is TRBJ1-1; D unclear. Between the trimmed V and J ends, which lost 4 bases and 0 bases, there was a span of 9 bases. Germline V gene lookup returns CDR1 LNHNV and CDR2 YYDKDF (reference sequence). The CDR3 is 14 amino acids. Based on the CDR3 plus reference TRBV15 and TRBJ1-1, the full variable domain is DAMVIQNPRYQVTQFGKPVTLSCSQTLNHNVMYWYQQKSSQAPKLLFHYYDKDFNNEADTPDNFQSRRPNTSFCFLDIRSPGLGDTAMYLCATSKPGLNTEAFFGQGTRLTVV.